Listed here are 18 T cell receptor beta chains from one sample, sequenced in a study of blood T cell repertoires in COVID-19. TCRdb's copy holds only in-frame clones and misses some; the assay was immunoSEQ multiplex PCR. The sample has 75,000 to 90,000 clones, roughly 80% seen once. Sequencing used peripheral blood. The source is a woman between 40 and 55 years old with active or convalescent COVID-19.

The rearrangement uses TRBV9 and TRBJ2-2, with 9 bases matching TRBD2. The length of the CDR3 is 16 residues. Germline values: CDR1 SGDLS, CDR2 YYNGEE. After removal of 0 bases from V and 5 bases from J, the junction contained 5 bases not matched to a gene. The CDR3 is CASSVAGTSMTGELFF. The CDR3, as DNA: TGTGCCAGCAGCGTAGCCGGGACTAGCATGACCGGGGAGCTGTTTTTT.

This clone turned up a few times. The genes are TRBV7-2 and TRBJ2-7, with 8 positions matching TRBD1. The CDR3 has 16 residues. Germline V gives CDR1 SGHTA, CDR2 FQGNSA. The J segment lost 5 bases and the V segment lost 5 bases, leaving 14 bases of the junction unmatched. The CDR3 sequence is CASSAGQGLNRDEQYF. The CDR3 DNA sequence: TGTGCCAGCAGCGCTGGACAGGGCTTGAATCGCGACGAGCAGTACTTC.

J is TRBJ2-1 and V is TRBV5-8, with TRBD1 matching over 9 bases. CDR3 length equals 16 residues. With V trimmed by 0 bases and J by 5 bases, 6 bases remained unmatched. Germline V lookup: CDR1 SGHTS, CDR2 YDEGEE. The DNA of the CDR3 is TGTGCCAGCAGCTTGGATTGGGACAGGGCGAACAATGAGCAGTTCTTC. Translation: CASSLDWDRANNEQFF.

For this clone: One junction end does not reproduce the germline sequence, and a read error may be involved. The rearrangement uses TRBV7-2 and TRBJ1-1, with D perhaps matching TRBD1 (5 bases). Germline loops: CDR1 SGHTA, CDR2 FQGNSA. CDR3 size: 14 residues. In DNA, the CDR3 is TGTGCCAGCCGCTTATCGACAGTGAACACTGAAGCTTTCTTT. Its translation: CASRLSTVNTEAFF.

The CDR3 coding sequence is TGTGCCAGCTCACGGATTACCCCCTCCGACACCGGTGAAAAACTGTTTTTT. It codes for CASSRITPSDTGEKLFF. V is TRBV18 and J is TRBJ1-4, with D unclear. Looked up from germline, CDR1 is KGHSH and CDR2 is LQKENI. Deletions cut 4 bases from V and 7 bases from J, with 22 bases between. The CDR3 is 17 amino acids.

The rearrangement links TRBV7-2 to TRBJ2-4, with 9 bases identical to TRBD2. J gave up 7 bases and V 5 bases, and 6 bases lay outside the gene matches. The CDR3 contains 14 residues. From germline, CDR1 is SGHTA and CDR2 FQGNSA. As DNA, the CDR3 is TGTGCCAGCAGCCCGGGACTAGCCACTAACATTCAGTACTTC. This encodes CASSPGLATNIQYF.

This clone is a singleton in its sample. CDR3 protein: CASSQEPNPGQGVEAFF. In DNA, the CDR3 is TGCGCCAGCAGCCAAGAGCCTAACCCGGGACAGGGTGTTGAAGCTTTCTTT. The chain carries TRBV4-3 and TRBJ1-1, with 9 bases identical to TRBD1. The CDR3 is 17 amino acids. CDR1 LGHNA and CDR2 YSLEER come from the germline V gene. J gave up 7 bases and V 0 bases, and 12 bases lay outside the gene matches.

The chain couples TRBV18 to TRBJ2-7; maybe TRBD2 (6 bases). Germline CDR1 reads KGHSH; CDR2 reads LQKENI. CDR3 length: 15 amino acids. Trimming removed 0 bases from V and 0 bases from J, with 9 bases in between. The CDR3 region has the DNA TGTGCCAGCTCACCACCAACCGGGAGCTCCTACGAGCAGTACTTC. The encoded protein is CASSPPTGSSYEQYF.

The chain couples TRBV28 to TRBJ2-3, with D uncertain. CDR3 size: 11 residues. Germline V gene sequence: CDR1 MDHEN, CDR2 SYDVKM. The V gene lost 10 bases and the J gene lost 5 bases, with 10 bases spanning the gap. For the CDR3, the DNA is TGTGCCACTATATCGCAAGATACGCAGTATTTT. This codes for CATISQDTQYF.

The chain is built from TRBV2 and TRBJ2-2; D gene ambiguous. The germline CDR1 and CDR2 sequences are SNHLY and FYNNEI. The V and J ends lost 10 bases and 2 bases respectively, with 11 bases between them. This CDR3 spans 13 amino acids. The CDR3 reads CATQDSNTGELFF. In DNA form, the CDR3 reads TGTGCCACCCAGGATTCTAACACCGGGGAGCTGTTTTTT.

V and J are TRBV28 and TRBJ2-5; 9 positions match TRBD2. Germline V lookup: CDR1 MDHEN, CDR2 SYDVKM. The CDR3 has 13 residues. The ends lost 8 bases at V and 4 bases at J; junction bases unmatched: 5. For the CDR3, the DNA is TGTGCCAGCCGCGTAGCGGGAGTAGAGACCCAGTACTTC. Amino acid sequence: CASRVAGVETQYF.

The chain has TRBV29-1 and TRBJ1-1, with no clear D. V was clipped by 3 bases and J by 5 bases, with 10 bases between them. This CDR3 is built from 12 residues. Germline CDR1 SQVTM, CDR2 ANQGSEA. DNA of the CDR3: TGCAGCGTTGACTTCGAGGGAACTGAAGCTTTCTTT. Amino acids: CSVDFEGTEAFF.

V usage is TRBV1 and J usage is TRBJ1-1. TRBV1 is tagged as a pseudogene. This CDR3 comprises 16 residues. This CDR3 reads CTSSQVLRELNTEAFF. The DNA of the CDR3 is TGCACCAGCAGCCAAGTGTTGAGAGAACTGAACACTGAAGCTTTCTTT.

This chain connects TRBV9 to TRBJ2-7; the match to TRBD1 covers 7 bases. The CDR3 loop spans 14 amino acids. Germline V lookup: CDR1 SGDLS, CDR2 YYNGEE. V was clipped by 3 bases and J by 5 bases; unmatched bases: 8. CDR3 residues: CASSGRTGADEQYF. The CDR3 DNA reads TGTGCCAGCAGCGGACGTACAGGGGCCGACGAGCAGTACTTC.

V is TRBV7-7 and J is TRBJ2-5, with 10 bases lining up with TRBD1. After removal of 1 base from V and 1 base from J, the junction contained 3 bases not matched to a gene. The CDR3 loop spans 16 amino acids. Per the germline V gene, CDR1 is SSHAT and CDR2 is FNYEAQ (reference sequence). CDR3 DNA sequence: TGTGCCAGCAGCTTAGGGGGGACAGGGGCCCAAGAGACCCAGTACTTC. It yields the protein CASSLGGTGAQETQYF.

V usage is TRBV19 and J usage is TRBJ1-5; possible D gene TRBD1, 5 bases. The germline gives CDR1 LNHDA, CDR2 SQIVND (reference sequence). The CDR3 length is 13 residues. V dropped 3 bases and J dropped 3 bases, with 6 bases sitting between them. The CDR3 sequence is CASSMGLNQPQHF. CDR3 in DNA: TGTGCCAGTAGTATGGGGCTCAATCAGCCCCAGCATTTT.

The chain uses TRBV6-5 and TRBJ1-5; D is possibly TRBD1 (5 bases). The germline CDR1 and CDR2 sequences are MNHEY and SVGAGI. V gave up 0 bases and J gave up 1 base, with 7 bases separating them. CDR3 length equals 15 residues. CDR3 in DNA: TGTGCCAGCAGTTACTCCTCAGGGAGCAATCAGCCCCAGCATTTT. This sequence encodes CASSYSSGSNQPQHF.

The chain uses TRBV28 and TRBJ1-2, with D maybe TRBD1 (5 bases). The V gene's germline CDR1 is MDHEN and CDR2 SYDVKM. V lost 7 bases and J 8 bases, leaving 17 bases between the germline ends. The CDR3 is 13 residues long. CDR3 sequence reads: CASNVGGREGYTF. The CDR3, as DNA: TGTGCCAGCAACGTCGGGGGGAGAGAAGGCTACACCTTC.